This T cell receptor beta chain emerged from a study of cytomegalovirus exposure and HLA in healthy donors. With 60 Vbeta and 13 Jbeta primers, the PCR was carried out. The assay was immunoSEQ multiplex PCR, and TCRdb's table has in-frame clones only and misses some. Of around 150,000 clones listed, roughly 84% are singletons. Germline loops: CDR1 SGHRS, CDR2 YFSETQ. The CDR3 sequence is 21 residues long. The trim removed 0 bases at V and 7 bases at J, leaving 24 bases unmatched. The material sequenced was PBMCs. The V and J genes are TRBV5-1 and TRBJ2-1, with 8 bases aligning to TRBD2. This clonotype was sampled from a man between 18 and 29 years old in good health and CMV-seropositive. The CDR3 spells CASSLGPLVKSGGWERNEQFF. The CDR3 DNA reads as TGCGCCAGCAGCTTGGGCCCCCTCGTCAAGAGCGGGGGATGGGAGAGGAATGAGCAGTTCTTC.